The rows below give T cell receptor beta chains drawn from one sample of a study of cytomegalovirus exposure and HLA in healthy donors. Measured with immunoSEQ multiplex PCR; TCRdb has only the in-frame clones, and not every one. Found here are over 85,000 clones, 60% to 85% of them singletons; the top ten hold 1% to 1.5%. The sequenced sample was PBMCs. All receptors come from a woman in her twenties or thirties in good health and CMV-seronegative. Each CDR3 is given with its conserved first and last residue. D genes are given only for firm matches. Where a row states a size, it is once, few, many or the class of an expanded clone; other rows omit it.

clone_size	d_call	v_call	j_call	cdr3_aa	cdr3_nt
NA	NA	TRBV7-9	TRBJ2-3	CASSFEGPRDTQYF	TGTGCCAGCAGCTTCGAAGGTCCCAGGGATACGCAGTATTTT
NA	NA	TRBV6-5	TRBJ2-7	CASSTRRGPSYEQYF	TGTGCCAGCAGTACGCGGAGAGGGCCAAGCTACGAGCAGTACTTC
NA	TRBD1	TRBV4-2	TRBJ2-7	CASSQEGTGGSYEQYF	TGTGCCAGCAGCCAAGAGGGGACAGGGGGCTCCTACGAGCAGTACTTC
NA	NA	TRBV6-1	TRBJ1-1	CAGIQRTEAFF	TGTGCCGGGATCCAGCGGACTGAAGCTTTCTTT
NA	NA	TRBV7-8	TRBJ2-7	CASSLLSVQAYEQYF	TGTGCCAGCAGCTTGTTGTCAGTACAGGCCTACGAGCAGTACTTC
NA	TRBD1	TRBV6-5	TRBJ1-2	CASIKTGDHNYGYTF	TGTGCCAGCATTAAGACAGGGGATCACAACTATGGCTACACCTTC
few	NA	TRBV4-1	TRBJ2-1	CASSQGGRGYNEQFF	TGCGCCAGCAGCCAAGGCGGCAGGGGCTACAATGAGCAGTTCTTC
NA	TRBD2	TRBV7-6	TRBJ2-5	CASSSSGTQETQYF	TGTGCCAGCAGCTCTAGCGGAACGCAAGAGACCCAGTACTTC
NA	NA	TRBV30	TRBJ1-5	CAWSVSRQAHQPQHF	TGTGCCTGGAGTGTATCCCGACAGGCGCATCAGCCCCAGCATTTT
NA	NA	TRBV28	TRBJ2-1	CASSGDSDSYNEQFF	TGTGCCAGCAGTGGGGACTCAGACTCCTACAATGAGCAGTTCTTC
NA	NA	TRBV4-1	TRBJ2-7	CASSQKNEGGLIPYEQYF	TGCGCCAGCAGCCAAAAAAACGAAGGAGGACTTATCCCCTACGAGCAGTACTTC
NA	NA	TRBV2	TRBJ2-3	CASRSTLWGSDTQYF	TGTGCCAGCAGGTCGACACTTTGGGGCTCAGATACGCAGTATTTT
few	NA	TRBV4-1	TRBJ2-2	CASSLKDKNTGELFF	TGCGCCAGCAGCCTAAAGGACAAGAACACCGGGGAGCTGTTTTTT
few	NA	TRBV7-3	TRBJ2-5	CASSLSGGETQYF	TGTGCCAGCAGCTTAAGCGGCGGAGAGACCCAGTACTTC
NA	TRBD1	TRBV4-3	TRBJ1-1	CASSRGYRQGVAGTEAFF	TGCGCCAGCAGCCGCGGTTATCGGCAGGGGGTAGCTGGCACTGAAGCTTTCTTT
once	NA	TRBV7-9	TRBJ2-5	CASSPPDSRETQYF	TGTGCCAGCAGCCCCCCGGACAGCCGGGAGACCCAGTACTTC
NA	TRBD1	TRBV6-6	TRBJ1-2	CASSRQGDYGYTF	TGTGCCAGCAGCCGACAGGGTGACTATGGCTACACCTTC
NA	TRBD1	TRBV7-2	TRBJ1-2	CASSLRGRQGVNNGYTF	TGTGCCAGCAGCTTAAGGGGGAGACAGGGGGTTAATAATGGCTACACCTTC
NA	TRBD1	TRBV7-2	TRBJ2-7	CASSQPTGASYEQYF	TGTGCCAGCAGCCAACCGACAGGGGCCTCCTACGAGCAGTACTTC
NA	NA	TRBV30	TRBJ1-6	CAWSFRNSPLHF	TGTGCCTGGAGTTTCCGTAATTCACCCCTCCACTTT
NA	TRBD2	TRBV28	TRBJ2-1	CASRTNTGTSGFKQFF	TGTGCCAGCAGGACAAACACCGGGACTAGCGGTTTTAAGCAGTTCTTC
NA	NA	TRBV7-2	TRBJ1-5	CASSEGGNQPQHF	TGTGCCAGCAGCGAGGGCGGCAATCAGCCCCAGCATTTT
NA	TRBD2	TRBV5-4	TRBJ2-7	CASSRGAGGPYEQYF	TGTGCCAGCAGCCGAGGGGCGGGGGGTCCTTACGAGCAGTACTTC
NA	TRBD2	TRBV7-3	TRBJ2-3	CASSPWGSGGDSDTQYF	TGTGCCAGCAGCCCCTGGGGCAGCGGGGGAGATTCGGATACGCAGTATTTT
once	NA	TRBV4-2	TRBJ2-5	CASSQSDRSQETQYF	TGTGCCAGCAGCCAATCGGACAGAAGCCAAGAGACCCAGTACTTC
NA	NA	TRBV15	TRBJ1-2	CATSRDPSYGYTF	TGTGCCACCAGCAGAGATCCTTCTTATGGCTACACCTTC
NA	TRBD1	TRBV28	TRBJ1-2	CASIQGVHGYTF	TGTGCCAGCATACAGGGGGTCCATGGCTACACCTTC
NA	TRBD2	TRBV7-6	TRBJ2-3	CASSLIAGGRDTQYF	TGTGCCAGCAGCTTAATAGCGGGAGGACGAGATACGCAGTATTTT
NA	NA	TRBV25-1	TRBJ1-1	CASERGNTEAFF	TGTGCCAGCGAAAGGGGGAACACTGAAGCTTTCTTT
NA	NA	TRBV7-9	TRBJ1-1	CASSSRTDMNTEAFF	TGTGCCAGCAGCTCGAGGACAGACATGAACACTGAAGCTTTCTTT
few	NA	TRBV4-3	TRBJ1-4	CASSDGRTGTTLKLFF	TGCGCCAGCAGCGACGGGCGCACAGGGACCACCCTGAAACTGTTTTTT
NA	NA	TRBV11-2	TRBJ2-4	CASSLDLTNLAKNIQYF	TGTGCCAGCAGCTTAGATCTTACTAACCTAGCCAAAAACATTCAGTACTTC
once	NA	TRBV28	TRBJ1-1	CASSLPRGGFTEAFF	TGTGCCAGCAGTTTACCCAGGGGCGGGTTCACTGAAGCTTTCTTT
NA	NA	TRBV7-3	TRBJ2-3	CASSLSNPDTQYF	TGTGCCAGCAGCTTATCCAATCCAGATACGCAGTATTTT
NA	NA	TRBV25-1	TRBJ2-6	CASSDRQASGANVLTF	TGTGCCAGCAGTGACCGACAGGCTTCCGGGGCCAACGTCCTGACTTTC
NA	NA	TRBV18	TRBJ1-2	CASSPRQDPFYGYTF	TGTGCCAGCTCACCAAGGCAGGATCCCTTCTATGGCTACACCTTC
NA	NA	TRBV13	TRBJ2-7	CASSLGGGDDGGQYF	TGTGCCAGCAGCTTAGGAGGGGGGGACGATGGTGGGCAGTACTTC
NA	TRBD1	TRBV27	TRBJ2-7	CASSQGRIPSEQYF	TGTGCCAGCTCACAGGGGAGAATCCCCTCCGAGCAGTACTTC
NA	NA	TRBV19	TRBJ2-5	CASSIVAAETQYF	TGTGCCAGTAGTATAGTGGCAGCGGAGACCCAGTACTTC
NA	TRBD2	TRBV10-3	TRBJ2-5	CAISASTSGGAGETQYF	TGTGCCATCAGCGCGAGTACTAGCGGGGGGGCGGGTGAGACCCAGTACTTC
NA	NA	TRBV5-4	TRBJ2-5	CASSLVGQVLQETQYF	TGTGCCAGCAGCTTGGTGGGGCAGGTCCTACAAGAGACCCAGTACTTC
NA	TRBD1	TRBV6-6	TRBJ1-1	CASSRRQGTLNTEAFF	TGTGCCAGCAGTAGGCGACAGGGCACTTTGAACACTGAAGCTTTCTTT
NA	NA	TRBV5-4	TRBJ2-3	CASSSKQSTDTQYF	TGTGCCAGCAGTTCTAAACAGAGCACAGATACGCAGTATTTT
NA	TRBD2	TRBV7-8	TRBJ2-7	CASSGSGTSGSYEQYF	TGTGCCAGCAGCGGATCCGGGACTAGCGGGTCCTACGAGCAGTACTTC
NA	NA	TRBV2	TRBJ1-1	CASRGDMNTEAFF	TGTGCCAGCAGGGGGGACATGAACACTGAAGCTTTCTTT